This is a list of T cell receptor beta chains from one sample in a study of cytomegalovirus exposure and HLA in healthy donors. This table comes from immunoSEQ multiplex PCR, and its TCRdb copy is limited to in-frame clones, with some not included. Of 200,000 to 250,000 clones in the sample, 81% were seen once. Input material: PBMCs. The receptors originated from a woman aged 55-69 years in good health and CMV-seropositive. CDR3s include the opening cysteine and the closing phenylalanine or tryptophan. The D gene is left open where the match is weak. Expanded clones are given a class, and other clones once, few, many or no size at all.

J | D | V | size | CDR3 | DNA
TRBJ1-5 | . | TRBV18 | . | CASSPSGNQPQHF | TGTGCCAGCTCCCCCTCGGGCAATCAGCCCCAGCATTTT
TRBJ1-1 | . | TRBV30 | . | CAWSSPNTWNTEAFF | TGTGCCTGGAGTTCCCCCAATACTTGGAACACTGAAGCTTTCTTT
TRBJ2-3 | TRBD2 | TRBV6-1 | . | CASSVRTSTVMDTQYF | TGTGCCAGCAGTGTCCGGACTAGCACGGTGATGGATACGCAGTATTTT
TRBJ1-1 | . | TRBV27 | . | CASSPRPTGNTEAFF | TGTGCCAGCAGTCCACGCCCGACAGGGAACACTGAAGCTTTCTTT
TRBJ2-7 | TRBD1 | TRBV5-3 | . | CARSRYRGPIPYEFVQYF | TGTGCCAGAAGCCGTTACAGGGGGCCCATCCCCTACGAGTTTGTGCAGTACTTC
TRBJ1-1 | . | TRBV27 | once | CASSSEGRKAFF | TGTGCCAGCTCCTCCGAAGGGAGGAAAGCTTTCTTT
TRBJ2-7 | . | TRBV9 | . | CASSAGLRTLGAEQYF | TGTGCCAGCAGCGCGGGCCTCCGCACCCTGGGAGCCGAGCAGTACTTC
TRBJ2-2 | . | TRBV2 | . | CASISGRGITGELFF | TGTGCCAGCATTTCCGGCAGGGGCATCACCGGGGAGCTGTTTTTT
TRBJ2-1 | TRBD2 | TRBV29-1 | . | CSVLAGNTYNEQFF | TGCAGCGTTTTAGCGGGAAACACCTACAATGAGCAGTTCTTC
TRBJ2-1 | TRBD1 | TRBV5-1 | . | CASSLGERTGGYFF | TGCGCCAGCAGCTTGGGAGAAAGGACAGGCGGGTATTTCTTC
TRBJ1-1 | . | TRBV27 | once | CASSLEYRANTEAFF | TGTGCCAGCTCCTTGGAATACAGGGCGAACACTGAAGCTTTCTTT
TRBJ2-7 | . | TRBV28 | . | CASSLPGFSYEQYF | TGTGCCAGCAGTTTACCCGGGTTCTCCTACGAGCAGTACTTC
TRBJ2-3 | TRBD1 | TRBV6-1 | . | CASLLGQGGDTQYF | TGTGCCAGCCTTCTTGGACAGGGCGGAGATACGCAGTATTTT
TRBJ2-7 | TRBD2 | TRBV28 | . | CASSPGLGPTYEQYF | TGTGCCAGCAGTCCGGGACTAGGACCAACCTACGAGCAGTACTTC
TRBJ1-1 | . | TRBV2 | . | CASCREGITEAFF | TGTGCCAGCTGCCGAGAGGGAATCACTGAAGCTTTCTTT
TRBJ2-2 | TRBD1 | TRBV5-1 | . | CASSLLTGGTGELFF | TGCGCCAGCAGCTTGTTGACAGGGGGGACCGGGGAGCTGTTTTTT
TRBJ2-7 | TRBD2 | TRBV11-2 | . | CASSFGTSGYEQYF | TGTGCCAGCAGCTTCGGGACTAGCGGGTACGAGCAGTACTTC
TRBJ2-3 | . | TRBV15 | . | CATSRASDTQYF | TGTGCCACCAGCAGAGCGTCAGATACGCAGTATTTT
TRBJ1-1 | . | TRBV11-2 | once | CASRSQNMNTEAFF | TGTGCCAGCAGATCCCAGAACATGAACACTGAAGCTTTCTTT
TRBJ2-1 | . | TRBV19 | . | CASSIAEISYNEQFF | TGTGCCAGTAGTATTGCTGAGATCTCCTACAATGAGCAGTTCTTC
TRBJ2-7 | TRBD1 | TRBV19 | . | CASATGTVLYEQYF | TGTGCCAGCGCAACCGGGACAGTGCTCTACGAGCAGTACTTC
TRBJ2-2 | . | TRBV7-3 | few | CASSLQQGGTGELFF | TGTGCCAGCAGCTTACAACAGGGGGGGACCGGGGAGCTGTTTTTT
TRBJ2-5 | . | TRBV4-1 | few | CASSQDDFQETQYF | TGCGCCAGCAGCCAAGATGACTTCCAAGAGACCCAGTACTTC
TRBJ1-2 | TRBD1 | TRBV5-1 | . | CASSEGQGFSHYGYTF | TGCGCCAGCAGCGAAGGACAGGGTTTTAGTCACTATGGCTACACCTTC
TRBJ2-3 | . | TRBV7-3 | . | CASSLSTEMTDTQYF | TGTGCCAGCAGCTTAAGTACGGAGATGACAGATACGCAGTATTTT
TRBJ2-3 | TRBD2 | TRBV11-1 | . | CASSLGLAGVGDTQYF | TGTGCCAGCAGCTTAGGACTAGCGGGAGTGGGAGATACGCAGTATTTT